The sequence of this TCR beta chain was determined in a study of Graves' ophthalmopathy and Graves' hyperthyroidism. On the study more broadly: Pretreatment peripheral blood was obtained at initial diagnosis.

Transcripts of RNA were the source for amplifying TCR beta CDR3 regions. The authors performed first-round RT-PCR with HTBI primers and then a second-round multiplex PCR. TCRdb reprocessed the multiplex PCR reads via MiXCR and lists one record per CDR3 protein. Of roughly 220,000 distinct CDR3 sequences listed, approximately 42% are singletons. There are a few counts of this clonotype. The antigen is undetermined. Ophthalmopathy-affected donors exhibited moderate-to-severe activity, CAS ≥3, NOSPECS ≥4, and duration under 3 months. Study-wide points: Ophthalmopathy progression cases were predicted by the model with 70.59% sensitivity and roughly 72% specificity.

This sequence was found in an adult man with Graves' ophthalmopathy. The sequencing sample was made of peripheral blood.

This CDR3 reads CASSTGMNTEAFF. In nucleotides, the CDR3 is TGTGCCAGTAGTACGGGTATGAACACTGAAGCTTTCTTT. The J gene is TRBJ1-1, the V gene TRBV19, with no clear D. The CDR3 covers 13 residues. Trimming cost V 4 bases and J 0 bases, with 6 bases left between them. The V gene's germline CDR1 is LNHDA and CDR2 SQIVND (reference sequence). Full variable domain (missing parts from reference TRBV19 and TRBJ1-1): DGGITQSPKYLFRKEGQNVTLSCEQNLNHDAMYWYRQDPGQGLRLIYYSQIVNDFQKGDIAEGYSVSREKKESFPLTVTSAQKNPTAFYLCASSTGMNTEAFFGQGTRLTVV.